This T cell receptor beta chain was retrieved from a study of shared T cell receptors in the human thymus. Profiling relied on immunoSEQ multiplex PCR, and the TCRdb table lists in-frame clones only, not all of them. The sample has about 710,000 clones; 87% are singletons. The CDR3 contains 15 residues. Trimming took off 7 bases at V and 0 bases at J, with 13 bases between the two ends. Germline CDR1 is SNHLY and CDR2 is FYNNEI. The same specimen was also included in a second study, on human thymus T cells. This second report adds: Thymus tissue was removed during corrective cardiac surgery. Overlap was high between thymic repertoires from unrelated individuals, as reported in related research.

Sequencing used thymocytes. The chain recombines TRBV2 with TRBJ2-1, with a tentative D call TRBD2 (6 bases). This receptor was taken from a boy less than two years old with a congenital heart defect. The CDR3: CASNKYGGSYNEQFF. DNA of the CDR3: TGTGCCAGCAACAAATACGGGGGCTCCTACAATGAGCAGTTCTTC.